These T cell receptor beta chains were read from a single sample in a study of T cells expressing NK-cell markers. TCRdb reprocessed the 5' RACE reads and reports one entry per CDR3 protein, with no DNA. The listing contains 550,000 or so distinct CDR3 sequences. Sequencing was carried out using blood T cells: a sorted CD56 or NKG2C T cell subset, CD4+ or CD8+ T cells, or bulk PBMC T cells (not recorded which). The receptor set was obtained from a man aged 18 to 35 in good health. Both conserved end residues are part of each CDR3. The order of the fields is J gene, V gene, CDR3 length, CDR3 protein.

TRBJ1-1,TRBV29-1,12,CSVEGEGAEAFF
TRBJ2-1,TRBV20-1,15,CSARDPGLASNEQFF
TRBJ2-7,TRBV12-3/TRBV12-4,13,CASSLASLDEQYF
TRBJ2-1,TRBV6-5,16,CASSYSGPSAYNEQFF
TRBJ2-1,TRBV5-6,16,CASSLDIPGPYNEQFF
TRBJ2-1,TRBV5-6,18,CASSLVGARGGFYNEQFF
TRBJ2-7,TRBV4-2,13,CASSQGGHYEQYF
TRBJ2-1,TRBV12-3/TRBV12-4,16,CASSRSSGLRYNEQFF
TRBJ2-2,TRBV7-9,17,CASSFWLAGANTGELFF
TRBJ2-7,TRBV20-1,13,CSAKQTSSYEQYF
TRBJ1-1,TRBV6-6,12,CAMGQGNTEAFF
TRBJ2-1,TRBV4-1,15,CASSHAGGFLNEQFF
TRBJ2-1,TRBV24-1,16,CATSDPGPPPGKIQFF
TRBJ1-6,TRBV7-9,14,CASSLSNNNSPLHF
TRBJ1-1,TRBV7-2,16,CASSLETGLRNTEAFF
TRBJ1-1,TRBV12-3/TRBV12-4,13,CASSLQGNTEAFF
TRBJ1-1,TRBV19,14,CASTLTRENTEAFF
TRBJ1-4,TRBV2,14,CASSEFGTGEKLFF
TRBJ1-2,TRBV5-1,13,CASRDPRGDGYTF
TRBJ1-2,TRBV5-6,12,CASSLGAGGYTF
TRBJ2-1,TRBV7-2,14,CASSRPGRQVGKFF
TRBJ2-7,TRBV10-3,16,CAISPGLAGPFYEQYF
TRBJ2-5,TRBV6-2/TRBV6-3,13,CASSRDSPSTQYF
TRBJ1-1,TRBV29-1,12,CSVPPGDTEAFF
TRBJ2-3,TRBV3-1,15,CASRGTSGSADTQYF
TRBJ2-5,TRBV24-1,19,CATSDVSGRDRGRFETQYF